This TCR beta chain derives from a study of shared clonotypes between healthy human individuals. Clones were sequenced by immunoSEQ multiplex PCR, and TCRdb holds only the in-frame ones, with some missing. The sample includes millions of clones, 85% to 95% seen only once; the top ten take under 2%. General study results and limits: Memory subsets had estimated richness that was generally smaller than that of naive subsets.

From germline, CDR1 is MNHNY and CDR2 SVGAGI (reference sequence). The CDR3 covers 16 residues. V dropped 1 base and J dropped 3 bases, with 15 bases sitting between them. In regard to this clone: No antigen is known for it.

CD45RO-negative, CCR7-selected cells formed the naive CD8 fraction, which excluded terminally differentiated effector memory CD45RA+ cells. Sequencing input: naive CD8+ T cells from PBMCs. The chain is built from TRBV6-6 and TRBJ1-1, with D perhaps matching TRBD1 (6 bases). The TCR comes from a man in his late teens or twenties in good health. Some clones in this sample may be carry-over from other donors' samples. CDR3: CASSYFGFRGDTEAFF. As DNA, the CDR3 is TGTGCCAGCAGTTACTTCGGTTTTAGGGGGGACACTGAAGCTTTCTTT.